This T cell receptor beta chain came from a study of T cell changes during pregnancy in multiple sclerosis. Looked up from germline, CDR1 is SGHRS and CDR2 is YFSETQ. V was cut by 4 bases and J by 4 bases, with 26 bases left in between. The CDR3 runs 18 residues. The protocol was immunoSEQ multiplex PCR, while the TCRdb copy is restricted to in-frame clones and leaves out a portion. This sample has about 110,000 clones, with about 93% found just once. This sample comprised peripheral blood, obtained in the third trimester of pregnancy. The chain uses TRBV5-1 and TRBJ1-1; D call uncertain. The sequence was collected from a female donor with multiple sclerosis, enrolled in a pregnancy study. The CDR3 here is CASSLVSTRESPGTEAFF. The CDR3 region has the DNA TGCGCCAGCAGCCTAGTCAGTACCCGGGAGTCCCCGGGCACTGAAGCTTTCTTT. Full variable domain (missing parts from reference TRBV5-1 and TRBJ1-1): KAGVTQTPRYLIKTRGQQVTLSCSPISGHRSVSWYQQTPGQGLQFLFEYFSETQRNKGNFPGRFSGRQFSNSRSEMNVSTLELGDSALYLCASSLVSTRESPGTEAFFGQGTRLTVV.